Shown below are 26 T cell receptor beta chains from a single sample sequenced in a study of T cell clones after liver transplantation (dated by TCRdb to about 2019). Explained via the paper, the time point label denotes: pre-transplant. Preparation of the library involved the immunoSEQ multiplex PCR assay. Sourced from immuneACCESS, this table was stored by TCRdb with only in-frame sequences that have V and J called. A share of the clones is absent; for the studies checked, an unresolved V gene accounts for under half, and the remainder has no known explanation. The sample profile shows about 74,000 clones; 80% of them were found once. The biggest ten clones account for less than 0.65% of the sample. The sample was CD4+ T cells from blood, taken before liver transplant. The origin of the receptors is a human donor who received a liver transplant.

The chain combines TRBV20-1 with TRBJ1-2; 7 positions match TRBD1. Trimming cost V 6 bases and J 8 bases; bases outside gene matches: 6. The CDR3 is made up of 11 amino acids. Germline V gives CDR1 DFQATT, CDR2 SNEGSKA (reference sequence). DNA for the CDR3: TGCAGTGCCGACAGGGTTTCAGGCTACACCTTC. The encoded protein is CSADRVSGYTF.

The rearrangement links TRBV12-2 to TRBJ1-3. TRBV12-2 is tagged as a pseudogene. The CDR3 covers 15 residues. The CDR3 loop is CASRFESRAGNTIYF. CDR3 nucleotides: TGTGCAAGTCGCTTCGAATCGAGAGCTGGAAACACCATATATTTT.

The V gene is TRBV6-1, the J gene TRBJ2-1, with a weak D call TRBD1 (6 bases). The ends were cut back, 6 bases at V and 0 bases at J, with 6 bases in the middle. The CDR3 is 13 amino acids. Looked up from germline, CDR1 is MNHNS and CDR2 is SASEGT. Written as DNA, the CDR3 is TGTGCCAGCAGGGACAGCTCCTACAATGAGCAGTTCTTC. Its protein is CASRDSSYNEQFF.

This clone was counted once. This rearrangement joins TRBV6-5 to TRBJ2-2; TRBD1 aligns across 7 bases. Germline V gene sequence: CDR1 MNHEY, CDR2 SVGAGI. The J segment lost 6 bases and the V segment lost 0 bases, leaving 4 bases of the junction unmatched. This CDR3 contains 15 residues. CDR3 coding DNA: TGTGCCAGCAGTTACTCCGGCAGGGGGTCCGGGGAGCTGTTTTTT. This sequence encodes CASSYSGRGSGELFF.

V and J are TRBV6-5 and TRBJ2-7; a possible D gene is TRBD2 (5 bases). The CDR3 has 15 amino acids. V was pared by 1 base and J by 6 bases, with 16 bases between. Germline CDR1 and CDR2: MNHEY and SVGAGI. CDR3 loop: CASSYFSGEGSEQYF. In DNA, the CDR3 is TGTGCCAGCAGTTACTTTTCCGGAGAGGGATCCGAGCAGTACTTC.

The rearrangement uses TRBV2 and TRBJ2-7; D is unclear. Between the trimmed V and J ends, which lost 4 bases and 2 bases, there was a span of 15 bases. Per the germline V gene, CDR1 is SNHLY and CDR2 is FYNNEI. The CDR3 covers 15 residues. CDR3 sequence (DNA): TGTGCCAGCAGTGGCAGGATGAGCACCCCCTACGAGCAGTACTTC. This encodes CASSGRMSTPYEQYF.

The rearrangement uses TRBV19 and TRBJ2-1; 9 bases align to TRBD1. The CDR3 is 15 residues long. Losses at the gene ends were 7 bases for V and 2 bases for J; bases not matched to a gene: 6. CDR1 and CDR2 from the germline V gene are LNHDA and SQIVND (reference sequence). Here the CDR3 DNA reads TGTGCCAGTACCCGGGGACAGGGCCCCTACAATGAGCAGTTCTTC. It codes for CASTRGQGPYNEQFF.

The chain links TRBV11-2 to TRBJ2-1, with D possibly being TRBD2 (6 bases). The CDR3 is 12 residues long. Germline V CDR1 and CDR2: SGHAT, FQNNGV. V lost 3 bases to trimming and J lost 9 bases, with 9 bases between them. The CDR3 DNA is TGTGCCAGCAGCTTGAGGCGGGGTGAGCAGTTCTTC. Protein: CASSLRRGEQFF.

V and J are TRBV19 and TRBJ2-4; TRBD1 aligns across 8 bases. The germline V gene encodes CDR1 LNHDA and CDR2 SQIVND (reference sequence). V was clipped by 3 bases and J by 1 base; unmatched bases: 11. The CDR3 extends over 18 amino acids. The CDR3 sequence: CASSIPDRVIGAKNIQYF. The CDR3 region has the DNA TGTGCCAGTAGTATCCCGGACAGGGTTATTGGGGCCAAAAACATTCAGTACTTC.

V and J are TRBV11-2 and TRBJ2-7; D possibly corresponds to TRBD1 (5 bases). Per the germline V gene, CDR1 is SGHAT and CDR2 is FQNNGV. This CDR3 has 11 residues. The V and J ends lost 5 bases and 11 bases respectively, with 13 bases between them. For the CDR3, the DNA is TGTGCCAGCAGCCAGGGCGGCCGAGAGTACTTC. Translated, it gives CASSQGGREYF. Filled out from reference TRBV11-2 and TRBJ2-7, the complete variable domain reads EAGVAQSPRYKIIEKRQSVAFWCNPISGHATLYWYQQILGQGPKLLIQFQNNGVVDDSQLPKDRFSAERLKGVDSTLKIQPAKLEDSAVYLCASSQGGREYFGPGTRLTVT.

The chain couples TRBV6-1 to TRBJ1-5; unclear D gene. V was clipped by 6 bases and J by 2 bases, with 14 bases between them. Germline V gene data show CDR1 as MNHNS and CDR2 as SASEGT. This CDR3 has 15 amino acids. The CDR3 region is CASSPSLEGNQPQHF. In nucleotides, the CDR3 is TGTGCCAGCAGCCCTAGTCTAGAGGGCAATCAGCCCCAGCATTTT.

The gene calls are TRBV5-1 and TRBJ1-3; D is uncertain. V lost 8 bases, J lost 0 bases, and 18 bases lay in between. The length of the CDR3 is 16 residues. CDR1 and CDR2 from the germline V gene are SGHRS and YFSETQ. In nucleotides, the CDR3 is TGCGCCAGTTCGCCTCTTGGGGTTGGCTCTGGAAACACCATATATTTT. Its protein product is CASSPLGVGSGNTIYF.

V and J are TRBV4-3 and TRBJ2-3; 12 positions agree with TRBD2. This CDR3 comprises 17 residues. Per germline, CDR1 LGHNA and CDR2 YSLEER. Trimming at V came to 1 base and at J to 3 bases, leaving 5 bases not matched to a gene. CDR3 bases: TGCGCCAGCAGCCAAGGAAGGACTAGCGGGGCTACAGATACGCAGTATTTT. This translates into CASSQGRTSGATDTQYF.

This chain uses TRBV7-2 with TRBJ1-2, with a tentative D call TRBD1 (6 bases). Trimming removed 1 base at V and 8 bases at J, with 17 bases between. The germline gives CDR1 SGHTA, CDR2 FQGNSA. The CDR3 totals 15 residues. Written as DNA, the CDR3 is TGTGCCAGCAGCTTAGAAAGGACAGCGACTTTAGGCTACACCTTC. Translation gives CASSLERTATLGYTF. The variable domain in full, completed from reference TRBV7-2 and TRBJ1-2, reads GAGVSQSPSNKVTEKGKDVELRCDPISGHTALYWYRQSLGQGLEFLIYFQGNSAPDKSGLPSDRFSAERTGGSVSTLTIQRTQQEDSAVYLCASSLERTATLGYTFGSGTRLTVV.

DNA for the CDR3: TGTGCCAGTAGTTCTCTCCCGGGACTAGCGGGAGGCTACGAGCAGTACTTC. Its translation: CASSSLPGLAGGYEQYF. The chain is built from TRBV19 and TRBJ2-7; 15 bases are shared with TRBD2. J was trimmed by 3 bases and V by 5 bases; bases with no gene match: 8. CDR1 is LNHDA, CDR2 SQIVND, per germline (reference sequence). The CDR3 contains 17 residues.

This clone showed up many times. The CDR3 DNA follows: TGTGCCAGCTCAGTGGACAGCTCCTATGGCTACACCTTC. Amino acids: CASSVDSSYGYTF. This chain connects TRBV18 to TRBJ1-2; weak D call: TRBD1 (6 bases). Germline lookup yields CDR1 KGHSH and CDR2 LQKENI. The ends were cut back, 5 bases at V and 4 bases at J, with 11 bases in the middle. The CDR3 is 13 residues long. The whole variable domain, filled in from reference TRBV18 and TRBJ1-2, reads NAGVMQNPRHLVRRRGQEARLRCSPMKGHSHVYWYRQLPEEGLKFMVYLQKENIIDESGMPKERFSAEFPKEGPSILRIQQVVRGDSAAYFCASSVDSSYGYTFGSGTRLTVV.

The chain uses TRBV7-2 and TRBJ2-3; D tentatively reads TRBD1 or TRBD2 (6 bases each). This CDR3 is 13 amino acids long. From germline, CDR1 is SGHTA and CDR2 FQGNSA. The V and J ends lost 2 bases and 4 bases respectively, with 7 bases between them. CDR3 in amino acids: CASSLRGADTQYF. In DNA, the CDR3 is TGTGCCAGCAGCTTAAGGGGGGCAGATACGCAGTATTTT. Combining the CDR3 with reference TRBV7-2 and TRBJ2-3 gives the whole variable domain GAGVSQSPSNKVTEKGKDVELRCDPISGHTALYWYRQSLGQGLEFLIYFQGNSAPDKSGLPSDRFSAERTGGSVSTLTIQRTQQEDSAVYLCASSLRGADTQYFGPGTRLTVL.

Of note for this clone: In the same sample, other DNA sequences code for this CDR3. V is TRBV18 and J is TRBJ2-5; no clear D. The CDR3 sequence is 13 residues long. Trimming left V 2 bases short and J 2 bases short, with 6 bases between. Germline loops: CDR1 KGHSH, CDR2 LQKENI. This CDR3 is CASSPTGQETQYF. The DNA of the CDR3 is TGTGCCAGCTCACCAACCGGGCAAGAGACCCAGTACTTC. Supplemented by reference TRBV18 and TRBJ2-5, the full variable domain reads NAGVMQNPRHLVRRRGQEARLRCSPMKGHSHVYWYRQLPEEGLKFMVYLQKENIIDESGMPKERFSAEFPKEGPSILRIQQVVRGDSAAYFCASSPTGQETQYFGPGTRLLVL.

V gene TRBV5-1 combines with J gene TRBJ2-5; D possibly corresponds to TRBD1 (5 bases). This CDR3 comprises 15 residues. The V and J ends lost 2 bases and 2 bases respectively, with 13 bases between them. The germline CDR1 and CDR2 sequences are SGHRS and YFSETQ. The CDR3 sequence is CASSFSGKWQETQYF. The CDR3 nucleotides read TGCGCCAGCAGCTTCTCAGGGAAATGGCAAGAGACCCAGTACTTC.

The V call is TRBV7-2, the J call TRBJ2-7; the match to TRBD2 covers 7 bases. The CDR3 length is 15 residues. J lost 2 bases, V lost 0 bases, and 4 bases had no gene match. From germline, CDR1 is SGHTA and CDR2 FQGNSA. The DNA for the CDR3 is TGTGCCAGCAGCTTAGCGCTAAGCGGGGCCTACGAGCAGTACTTC. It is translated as CASSLALSGAYEQYF.

The CDR3, as DNA: TGTGCCAGCAGTTTACAAGGACATAGGTGGTATTTT. Translating it yields CASSLQGHRWYF. This chain connects TRBV6-5 to TRBJ2-3; maybe TRBD1 (5 bases). The length of the CDR3 is 12 residues. Germline loops: CDR1 MNHEY, CDR2 SVGAGI. The V gene lost 4 bases and the J gene lost 14 bases, with 16 bases spanning the gap.

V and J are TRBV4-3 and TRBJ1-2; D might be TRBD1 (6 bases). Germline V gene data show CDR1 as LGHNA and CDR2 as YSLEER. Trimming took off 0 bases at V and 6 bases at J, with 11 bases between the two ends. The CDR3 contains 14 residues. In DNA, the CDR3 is TGCGCCAGCAGCCAAGAAAGGGGGTCCCATGGCTACACCTTC. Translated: CASSQERGSHGYTF.

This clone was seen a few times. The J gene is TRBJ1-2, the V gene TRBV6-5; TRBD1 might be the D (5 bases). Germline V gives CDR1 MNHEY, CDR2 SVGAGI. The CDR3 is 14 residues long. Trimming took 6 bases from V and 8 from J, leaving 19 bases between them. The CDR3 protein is CASRPSGQGGGYTF. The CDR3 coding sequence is TGTGCCAGCAGACCATCCGGTCAGGGCGGAGGCTACACCTTC.

The CDR3 sequence is CASRVDLYNEQFF. For the CDR3, the DNA is TGTGCCAGCAGGGTGGATCTCTACAATGAGCAGTTCTTC. This chain links TRBV11-2 with TRBJ2-1, with D hard to call. This CDR3 has 13 residues. Trimming removed 6 bases from V and 3 bases from J, with 9 bases in between. Germline V gene data show CDR1 as SGHAT and CDR2 as FQNNGV.

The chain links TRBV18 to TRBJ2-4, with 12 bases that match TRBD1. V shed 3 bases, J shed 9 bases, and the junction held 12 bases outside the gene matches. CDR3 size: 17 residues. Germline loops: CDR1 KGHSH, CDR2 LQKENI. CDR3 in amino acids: CASSPPGQGAGSPIQYF. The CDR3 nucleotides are TGTGCCAGCTCACCTCCGGGACAGGGGGCCGGATCCCCCATTCAGTACTTC.

The CDR3, as DNA: TGTGCCAGCAGTTACTCCGCGACGGGTTATGGCTACACCTTC. It specifies CASSYSATGYGYTF. V gene TRBV6-7 combines with J gene TRBJ1-2; D is undetermined. TRBV6-7 is flagged as an ORF with uncertain function. CDR3 length: 14 amino acids. V was trimmed by 0 bases and J by 5 bases, leaving 10 bases between them.